One and the same sample provided the 29 T cell receptor beta chains below, sequenced in a study of blood T cell repertoires in COVID-19. The method was immunoSEQ multiplex PCR; TCRdb's version includes in-frame clones alone and lacks a portion of them. The profile shows under 300,000 clones, 87% of them singletons. Sequencing input: PBMCs or T cells enriched from blood (not recorded which). These receptors were collected from a woman between 25 and 40 years old with acute COVID-19.

This clone has more than one count but fewer than ten. The chain links TRBV5-1 to TRBJ2-4, with 11 bases aligning to TRBD1. Germline V CDR1 and CDR2: SGHRS, YFSETQ. The CDR3 contains 19 residues. V was pared by 0 bases and J by 1 base, with 9 bases of the junction left unmatched. As DNA, the CDR3 is TGCGCCAGCAGCTTGGATCCGGCCAGGGACAGGGGGGCCAAAAACATTCAGTACTTC. This encodes CASSLDPARDRGAKNIQYF. The full variable domain, rest sourced from reference TRBV5-1 and TRBJ2-4, is KAGVTQTPRYLIKTRGQQVTLSCSPISGHRSVSWYQQTPGQGLQFLFEYFSETQRNKGNFPGRFSGRQFSNSRSEMNVSTLELGDSALYLCASSLDPARDRGAKNIQYFGAGTRLSVL.

V and J are TRBV30 and TRBJ1-2; perhaps TRBD1 as D (6 bases). This CDR3 is built from 12 residues. The V gene lost 8 bases and the J gene lost 4 bases, with 14 bases spanning the gap. Germline-derived CDR1 and CDR2 are GTSNPN and SVGIG (reference sequence). CDR3 nucleotide sequence: TGTGCCACCCAAACAGGGAGCTATGGCTACACCTTC. It yields the protein CATQTGSYGYTF.

The V and J genes are TRBV2 and TRBJ2-7, with D perhaps TRBD2 (6 bases). V gave up 4 bases and J gave up 1 base, with 14 bases separating them. This CDR3 is 15 amino acids long. Germline V lookup: CDR1 SNHLY, CDR2 FYNNEI. CDR3 region: CASSGLGGGSYEQYF. The CDR3 DNA reads as TGTGCCAGCAGTGGCCTGGGAGGCGGGTCCTACGAGCAGTACTTC.

This clone was seen a single time. This chain joins TRBV11-2 and TRBJ1-2; D is perhaps TRBD1 (5 bases). The CDR3 runs to 14 residues. Germline V gene data show CDR1 as SGHAT and CDR2 as FQNNGV. Trimming took off 1 base at V and 4 bases at J, with 10 bases between the two ends. The CDR3 nucleotides are TGTGCCAGCAGCTTAGGGGAGGGGCTCTATGGCTACACCTTC. Protein product: CASSLGEGLYGYTF.

Comments on this clone: The identical CDR3 is also encoded by other nucleotide sequences in the sample. The V call is TRBV18, the J call TRBJ1-4, with 9 bases that match TRBD1. V gave up 3 bases and J gave up 7 bases; unmatched junction bases: 6. Per the germline V gene, CDR1 is KGHSH and CDR2 is LQKENI. This CDR3 has 15 residues. The CDR3 DNA reads as TGTGCCAGCTCACCTCCGGGACAGGGTGGTGAAAAACTGTTTTTT. Translated: CASSPPGQGGEKLFF. Looking up the rest from reference TRBV18 and TRBJ1-4 gives the full variable domain: NAGVMQNPRHLVRRRGQEARLRCSPMKGHSHVYWYRQLPEEGLKFMVYLQKENIIDESGMPKERFSAEFPKEGPSILRIQQVVRGDSAAYFCASSPPGQGGEKLFFGSGTQLSVL.

V gene TRBV5-8 combines with J gene TRBJ2-5, with TRBD1 matching 10 bases. Trimming at V came to 4 bases and at J to 0 bases, leaving 9 bases not matched to a gene. The CDR3 has 17 amino acids. Germline CDR1 and CDR2: SGHTS and YDEGEE. CDR3 in DNA: TGTGCCAGCAGCCGAGGACAGGGGGAAGACGACCAAGAGACCCAGTACTTC. It translates to CASSRGQGEDDQETQYF. The full variable domain, its missing parts supplied by reference TRBV5-8 and TRBJ2-5, is EAGVTQSPTHLIKTRGQQATLRCSPISGHTSVYWYQQALGLGLQFLLWYDEGEERNRGNFPPRFSGRQFPNYSSELNVNALELEDSALYLCASSRGQGEDDQETQYFGPGTRLLVL.

This chain joins TRBV14 and TRBJ1-1; D is perhaps TRBD1 (5 bases). Trimming removed 0 bases from V and 4 bases from J, with 9 bases in between. The CDR3 loop spans 14 amino acids. Per the germline V gene, CDR1 is SGHDN and CDR2 is FVKESK. The CDR3 region has the DNA TGTGCCAGCAGCCAAGAAGCCAGGGTCACTGAAGCTTTCTTT. This sequence encodes CASSQEARVTEAFF. The full variable domain, completed using reference TRBV14 and TRBJ1-1, is EAGVTQFPSHSVIEKGQTVTLRCDPISGHDNLYWYRRVMGKEIKFLLHFVKESKQDESGMPNNRFLAERTGGTYSTLKVQPAELEDSGVYFCASSQEARVTEAFFGQGTRLTVV.

The chain uses TRBV7-8 and TRBJ1-2; D unclear. Trimming removed 5 bases at V and 3 bases at J, with 10 bases between. This CDR3 comprises 13 residues. In germline, CDR1 is SGHVS, CDR2 FQNEAQ. The CDR3 DNA is TGTGCCAGCAGCCGCAGTAGCGACTATGGCTACACCTTC. Its translation: CASSRSSDYGYTF. The variable domain in full, completed from reference TRBV7-8 and TRBJ1-2, reads GAGVSQSPRYKVAKRGQDVALRCDPISGHVSLFWYQQALGQGPEFLTYFQNEAQLDKSGLPSDRFFAERPEGSVSTLKIQRTQQEDSAVYLCASSRSSDYGYTFGSGTRLTVV.

V gene TRBV12-3 or TRBV12-4 combines with J gene TRBJ1-2; no reliable D call. The CDR3 runs 13 residues. Trimming removed 3 bases at V and 3 bases at J, with 8 bases between. The CDR3 bases are TGTGCCAGCAGTTTTAAGGGAGACTATGGCTACACCTTC. It translates to CASSFKGDYGYTF.

J is TRBJ1-1 and V is TRBV2; D is perhaps TRBD1 (5 bases). Looked up from germline, CDR1 is SNHLY and CDR2 is FYNNEI. There are 14 residues in the CDR3. Trimming cost V 4 bases and J 5 bases, with 14 bases left between them. Written as DNA, the CDR3 is TGTGCCAGCAGTGGGGGACCGGGGGGGACTGAAGCTTTCTTT. Translation gives CASSGGPGGTEAFF.

The chain has TRBV5-4 and TRBJ2-1, with 10 nucleotides matching TRBD1. The CDR3 totals 15 residues. V gave up 4 bases and J gave up 7 bases; unmatched junction bases: 8. Looked up from germline, CDR1 is SGHNT and CDR2 is YYREEE (reference sequence). CDR3 coding DNA: TGTGCCAGCAGCAATCCCGGGACAGGGGTTAATGAGCAGTTCTTC. Its translation is CASSNPGTGVNEQFF.

This rearrangement joins TRBV6-2 or TRBV6-3 to TRBJ2-1, with 10 bases aligning to TRBD2. V lost 6 bases, J lost 0 bases, and 5 bases stayed unmatched. The length of the CDR3 is 16 residues. Germline lookup yields CDR1 MNHEY and CDR2 SVGEGT. The DNA for the CDR3 is TGTGCCAGCAGACCTCTAGCGGGGGACTCCTACAATGAGCAGTTCTTC. Residues: CASRPLAGDSYNEQFF.

This clone occurred once. The chain employs TRBV29-1 and TRBJ1-1; TRBD1 matches at 11 bases. The CDR3 length is 14 residues. Trimming removed 2 bases from V and 6 bases from J; junction bases left unmatched: 5. From germline, CDR1 is SQVTM and CDR2 ANQGSEA. The CDR3, as DNA: TGCAGCGTTGAAATCCCGGGACAGGGGGCTGAAGCTTTCTTT. Translating gives CSVEIPGQGAEAFF.

V and J are TRBV3-1 (or the pseudogene TRBV3-2) and TRBJ2-7; TRBD1 might be the D (5 bases). Germline V gene sequence: CDR1 LGHDT, CDR2 YNNKEL (reference sequence). CDR3 length equals 15 residues. Trimming took off 0 bases at V and 6 bases at J, with 15 bases between the two ends. CDR3 sequence (DNA): TGTGCCAGCAGCCAAGAACTAATGGGGCCTGTCGAGCAGTACTTC. This sequence encodes CASSQELMGPVEQYF.

J is TRBJ1-3 and V is TRBV19, with D possibly matching TRBD1 (5 bases). V lost 7 bases and J lost 4, with 17 bases in between. The germline V gene has CDR1 LNHDA and CDR2 SQIVND (reference sequence). This CDR3 region has 15 residues. CDR3 protein: CASTTLDRFGNTIYF. The CDR3 coding sequence is TGTGCCAGTACCACCCTCGACAGATTCGGAAACACCATATATTTT.

This sequence joins TRBV6-1 and TRBJ1-6; 7 bases map to TRBD1. CDR1 MNHNS and CDR2 SASEGT come from the germline V gene. The CDR3 is 16 amino acids. The V and J ends lost 2 bases and 8 bases, in that order; junction bases with no gene match: 9. For the CDR3, the DNA is TGTGCCAGCAGTGAAAGTGGGGACAGAAACTATTCACCCCTCCACTTT. It translates to CASSESGDRNYSPLHF.

This chain links TRBV13 with TRBJ1-2; 9 positions match TRBD1. The CDR3 runs to 13 residues. V lost 4 bases and J lost 5; bases outside the gene matches: 2. Germline V gene sequence: CDR1 PRHDT, CDR2 FYEKMQ (reference sequence). In DNA, the CDR3 is TGTGCCAGCAGCTCGGGACAGGGATATGGCTACACCTTC. Its protein product is CASSSGQGYGYTF.

The rearrangement joins TRBV5-6 to TRBJ2-7; 7 bases line up with TRBD1. The V and J ends lost 4 bases and 3 bases, in that order; junction bases with no gene match: 4. Per the germline V gene, CDR1 is SGHDT and CDR2 is YYEEEE. CDR3 length equals 13 residues. CDR3 amino acids: CASSGGQSYEQYF. The CDR3 DNA reads as TGTGCCAGCAGCGGGGGACAGAGCTACGAGCAGTACTTC. Variable domain in full (rest from reference TRBV5-6 and TRBJ2-7): DAGVTQSPTHLIKTRGQQVTLRCSPKSGHDTVSWYQQALGQGPQFIFQYYEEEERQRGNFPDRFSGHQFPNYSSELNVNALLLGDSALYLCASSGGQSYEQYFGPGTRLTVT.

The chain employs TRBV7-9 and TRBJ1-1, with D uncertain. V lost 5 bases and J 6 bases, leaving 19 bases between the germline ends. Germline V gene lookup returns CDR1 SEHNR and CDR2 FQNEAQ (reference sequence). The CDR3 contains 15 residues. In nucleotides, the CDR3 is TGTGCCAGCAGCGCCCGGGAGCATAGGTTCGCTGAAGCTTTCTTT. Amino acid sequence: CASSAREHRFAEAFF.

The V gene is TRBV25-1, the J gene TRBJ1-4; D remains ambiguous. CDR1 and CDR2 (germline): MGHDK, SYGVNS. Trimming left V 4 bases short and J 8 bases short, with 11 bases between. The CDR3 sequence is 13 residues long. DNA for the CDR3: TGTGCCAGCAGTGCGGGGAACGAAGAAAAACTGTTTTTT. Translating gives CASSAGNEEKLFF.

The V gene is TRBV13, the J gene TRBJ2-7, with 7 bases identical to TRBD2. With V trimmed by 4 bases and J by 0 bases, 3 bases remained unmatched. The CDR3 runs 14 residues. The germline V gene encodes CDR1 PRHDT and CDR2 FYEKMQ (reference sequence). The CDR3 here is CASSWGGGSYEQYF. In DNA form, the CDR3 reads TGTGCCAGCAGCTGGGGCGGGGGCTCCTACGAGCAGTACTTC.

This clone was found a few times. The CDR3, as DNA: TGTGCCAGCAGCCACAAAAAGGGACTAGCGGGAGTTAGGACCGGGGAGCTGTTTTTT. It is translated as CASSHKKGLAGVRTGELFF. The genes are TRBV3-1 (or the pseudogene TRBV3-2) and TRBJ2-2; TRBD2 aligns across 14 bases. Germline values: CDR1 LGHDT, CDR2 YNNKEL (reference sequence). The CDR3 is 19 residues long. Unmatched junction bases numbered 11, after V lost 3 bases and J lost 5 bases.

The chain joins TRBV6-6 to TRBJ2-1; 14 bases map to TRBD2. Germline lookup yields CDR1 MNHNY and CDR2 SVGAGI (reference sequence). Trimming removed 8 bases from V and 5 bases from J; junction bases left unmatched: 5. The CDR3 has 15 amino acids. CDR3 residues: CASGVGLAGDNEQFF. The CDR3 nucleotides read TGTGCCAGCGGAGTGGGACTAGCGGGAGACAATGAGCAGTTCTTC.

CDR3 bases: TGTGCCAGCAGTACCTCTCCCCACAGGGGGCTCTCCCCCGAAGCTTTCTTT. As protein: CASSTSPHRGLSPEAFF. The V and J genes are TRBV25-1 and TRBJ1-1; 9 nucleotides agree with TRBD1. Looked up from germline, CDR1 is MGHDK and CDR2 is SYGVNS. Losses at the gene ends were 5 bases for V and 8 bases for J; bases not matched to a gene: 18. This CDR3 region has 17 residues.

For this clone: Different DNA sequences within this sample yield the same CDR3. The chain is built from TRBV27 and TRBJ1-5, with 8 bases identical to TRBD1. Germline trimming cut 8 bases from V and 4 bases from J; bases unmatched to any gene: 4. CDR1 is MNHEY, CDR2 SMNVEV, per germline (reference sequence). This CDR3 is 13 amino acids long. The CDR3 spells CASGRQGNQPQHF. The CDR3 nucleotides read TGTGCCAGCGGGAGACAGGGGAATCAGCCCCAGCATTTT.

J is TRBJ1-2 and V is TRBV5-1; a possible D gene is TRBD1 (5 bases). The germline V gene has CDR1 SGHRS and CDR2 YFSETQ. The CDR3 is 15 amino acids. V was clipped by 4 bases and J by 6 bases, with 19 bases between them. The CDR3 coding sequence is TGCGCCAGCAGCCCCGACCGGGGGGGGGATAATGGCTACACCTTC. This sequence encodes CASSPDRGGDNGYTF.

This chain connects TRBV10-3 to TRBJ1-2; D is unresolved. CDR1 is ENHRY, CDR2 SYGVKD, per germline. Trimming pared 6 bases from V and 0 bases from J, leaving 11 bases between. The CDR3 contains 14 residues. The CDR3, as DNA: TGTGCCATCAGACCACAGAAAGCTAACTATGGCTACACCTTC. Amino acid sequence: CAIRPQKANYGYTF.

The CDR3 loop is CATSPNRDNYGYTF. In DNA form, the CDR3 reads TGTGCCACCAGCCCAAACAGGGATAACTATGGCTACACCTTC. The chain is built from TRBV15 and TRBJ1-2; D may be TRBD1 (6 bases). Trimming took off 5 bases at V and 1 base at J, with 11 bases between the two ends. CDR3 length: 14 amino acids. Per germline, CDR1 LNHNV and CDR2 YYDKDF (reference sequence). Together with reference TRBV15 and TRBJ1-2, the CDR3 gives the full variable domain: DAMVIQNPRYQVTQFGKPVTLSCSQTLNHNVMYWYQQKSSQAPKLLFHYYDKDFNNEADTPDNFQSRRPNTSFCFLDIRSPGLGDTAMYLCATSPNRDNYGYTFGSGTRLTVV.

The V gene is TRBV6-5, the J gene TRBJ1-6; 7 bases map to TRBD1. Germline CDR1 and CDR2: MNHEY and SVGAGI. This CDR3 contains 14 residues. Trimming cost V 8 bases and J 7 bases; bases outside gene matches: 8. The CDR3 DNA reads TGTGCCAGCTGGAACAGGGGAGTCAATTCACCCCTCCACTTT. Protein: CASWNRGVNSPLHF.